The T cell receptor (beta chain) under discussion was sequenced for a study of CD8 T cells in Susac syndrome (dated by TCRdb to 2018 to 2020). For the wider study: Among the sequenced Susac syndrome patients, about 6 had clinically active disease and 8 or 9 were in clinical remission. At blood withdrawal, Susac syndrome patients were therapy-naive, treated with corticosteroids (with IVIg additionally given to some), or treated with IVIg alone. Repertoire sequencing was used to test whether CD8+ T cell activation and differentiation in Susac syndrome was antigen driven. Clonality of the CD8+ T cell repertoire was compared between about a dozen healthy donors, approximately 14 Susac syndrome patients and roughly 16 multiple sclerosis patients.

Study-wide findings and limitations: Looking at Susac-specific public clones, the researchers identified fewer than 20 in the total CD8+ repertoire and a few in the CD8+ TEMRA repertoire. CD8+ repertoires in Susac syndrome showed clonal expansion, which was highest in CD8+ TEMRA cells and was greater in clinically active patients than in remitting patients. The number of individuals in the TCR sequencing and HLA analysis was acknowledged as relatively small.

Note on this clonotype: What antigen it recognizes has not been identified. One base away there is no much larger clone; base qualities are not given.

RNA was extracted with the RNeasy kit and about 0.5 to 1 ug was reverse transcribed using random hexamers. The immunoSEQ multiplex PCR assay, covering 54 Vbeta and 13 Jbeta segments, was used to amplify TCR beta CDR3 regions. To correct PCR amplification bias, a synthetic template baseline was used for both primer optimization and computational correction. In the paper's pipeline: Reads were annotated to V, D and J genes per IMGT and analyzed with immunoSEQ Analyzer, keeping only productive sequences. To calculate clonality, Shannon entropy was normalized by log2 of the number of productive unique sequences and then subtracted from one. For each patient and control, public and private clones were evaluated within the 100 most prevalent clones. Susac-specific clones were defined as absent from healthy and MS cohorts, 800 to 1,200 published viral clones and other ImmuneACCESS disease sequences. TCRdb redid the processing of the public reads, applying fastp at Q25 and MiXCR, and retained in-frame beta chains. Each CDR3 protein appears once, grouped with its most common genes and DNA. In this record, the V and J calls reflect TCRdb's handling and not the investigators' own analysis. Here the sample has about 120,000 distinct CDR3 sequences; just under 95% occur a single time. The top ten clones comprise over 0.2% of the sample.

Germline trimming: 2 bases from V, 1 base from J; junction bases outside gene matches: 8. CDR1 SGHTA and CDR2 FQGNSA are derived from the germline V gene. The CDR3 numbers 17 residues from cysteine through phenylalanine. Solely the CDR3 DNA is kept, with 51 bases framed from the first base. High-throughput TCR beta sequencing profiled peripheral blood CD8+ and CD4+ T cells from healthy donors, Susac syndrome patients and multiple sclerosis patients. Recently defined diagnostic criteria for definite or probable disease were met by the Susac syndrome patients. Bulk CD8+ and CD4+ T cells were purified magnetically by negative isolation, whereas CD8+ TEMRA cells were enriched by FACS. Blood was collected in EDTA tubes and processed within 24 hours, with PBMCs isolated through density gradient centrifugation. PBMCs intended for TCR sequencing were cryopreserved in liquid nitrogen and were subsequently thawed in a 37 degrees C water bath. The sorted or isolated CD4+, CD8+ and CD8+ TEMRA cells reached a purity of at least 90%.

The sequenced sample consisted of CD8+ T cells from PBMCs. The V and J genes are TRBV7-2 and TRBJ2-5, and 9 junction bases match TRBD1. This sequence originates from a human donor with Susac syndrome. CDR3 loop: CASSLLTGGDVQETQYF. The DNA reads TGTGCCAGCAGCTTATTGACAGGGGGAGACGTCCAAGAGACCCAGTACTTC.